These 20 T cell receptor beta chains originate from one sample sequenced in a study of T cell repertoires in cytomegalovirus infection. From the reads, TCRdb called clonotypes with MiXCR, one entry per CDR3 protein. The sample shows about 900,000 distinct CDR3 sequences, approximately 33% of them seen only once. No antigen is known for these receptors. Source: cultured CD8+ T cells from PBMCs, taken from culture after CMV antigen stimulation. The receptors shown here come from a human donor in good health (CMV status not recorded). Some clones in this sample may be carry-over from other donors' samples.

This clonotype was found a few times. V and J are TRBV7-6 and TRBJ2-6; D call uncertain. The CDR3 extends over 16 amino acids. Germline CDR1 is SGHVS and CDR2 is FNYEAQ. The ends were cut back, 4 bases at V and 0 bases at J, with 10 bases in the middle. The CDR3 DNA sequence: TGTGCCAGCAGCTCGACTCAGGACTCTGGGGCCAACGTCCTGACTTTC. Encoded protein: CASSSTQDSGANVLTF.

This clonotype showed up just a few times. This rearrangement joins TRBV27 to TRBJ2-1; 10 nucleotides agree with TRBD2. V shed 5 bases and J 4 bases; nucleotides not matched to a gene: 8. This CDR3 spans 16 amino acids. The germline V gene has CDR1 MNHEY and CDR2 SMNVEV (reference sequence). CDR3 nucleotide sequence: TGTGCCAGCAGTCCTCGCAAGCGGGGGGGTTACAATGAGCAGTTCTTC. It encodes CASSPRKRGGYNEQFF.

This clonotype was detected only a few times. This chain links TRBV6-6 with TRBJ2-7; D gene unclear. Trimming stripped 5 bases from V and 2 bases from J, with 7 bases between. Germline CDR1 is MNHNY and CDR2 is SVGAGI (reference sequence). The CDR3 spans 12 residues. The CDR3 loop reads CASSDRAYEQYV. Written as DNA, the CDR3 is TGTGCCAGCAGTGATAGGGCCTACGAGCAGTACGTC.

This clonotype occurred a few times. The chain links TRBV7-8 to TRBJ2-7; 9 positions agree with TRBD1. The CDR3 is made up of 14 amino acids. Trimming cost V 5 bases and J 5 bases; bases outside gene matches: 7. The germline V gene has CDR1 SGHVS and CDR2 FQNEAQ. CDR3 in amino acids: CASSTGTGLNEQYF. As DNA, the CDR3 is TGTGCCAGCAGCACCGGGACAGGGCTAAACGAGCAGTACTTC.

This clonotype was recorded a few times. J is TRBJ1-4 and V is TRBV15, with 8 bases aligning to TRBD1. The CDR3 is 15 amino acids. CDR1 LNHNV and CDR2 YYDKDF come from the germline V gene (reference sequence). V lost 3 bases, J lost 11 bases, and 11 bases stayed unmatched. CDR3 protein: CATSSWTGTGEKLFF. DNA of the CDR3: TGTGCCACCAGCAGCTGGACAGGGACTGGTGAGAAACTGTTTTTT.

Concerning this clonotype itself: Given a much more abundant clone one base away, this may be a read error. The CDR3 sequence is CASGAEGNQPQHF. The CDR3 DNA reads as TGTGCCAGCGGCGCCGAGGGAAATCAGCCCCAGCATTTT. The chain couples TRBV7-8 to TRBJ1-5, with unresolved D. Deletions cut 8 bases from V and 4 bases from J, with 12 bases between. Germline V lookup: CDR1 SGHVS, CDR2 FQNEAQ. The CDR3 is 13 amino acids.

In this sample, this clonotype turned up a few times. The chain combines TRBV27 with TRBJ1-6, with 8 bases that match TRBD1. This CDR3 spans 15 amino acids. After removal of 5 bases from V and 0 bases from J, the junction contained 0 bases not matched to a gene. CDR1 is MNHEY and CDR2 is SMNVEV in the germline V gene (reference sequence). CDR3 sequence reads: CASSTGGSYNSPLHF. The CDR3 region has the DNA TGTGCCAGCAGTACAGGGGGCTCCTATAATTCACCCCTCCACTTT.

The chain couples TRBV6-1 to TRBJ2-2; tentatively, D is TRBD1 (7 bases). Trimming took 8 bases from V and 5 from J, leaving 18 bases between them. Germline CDR1 MNHNS, CDR2 SASEGT. CDR3 length: 15 amino acids. CDR3 bases: TGTGCCAGCCTCGGCAGGGGGGAAAGGACCGGGGAGCTGTTTTTT. Its translation: CASLGRGERTGELFF.

V is TRBV27 and J is TRBJ1-5, with a tentative D call TRBD1 (6 bases). The CDR3 runs to 18 residues. CDR1 is MNHEY, CDR2 SMNVEV, per germline (reference sequence). V lost 2 bases, J lost 3 bases, and 20 bases lay in between. Written as DNA, the CDR3 is TGTGCCAGCAGTTTAAGGTGGGGGGGGGCCGGGGACAATCAGCCCCAGCATTTT. Translated: CASSLRWGGAGDNQPQHF.

V and J are TRBV20-1 and TRBJ2-1; 8 nucleotides align to TRBD2. CDR3 length: 13 residues. The germline CDR1 and CDR2 sequences are DFQATT and SNEGSKA (reference sequence). V lost 3 bases to trimming and J lost 4 bases; unmatched junction nucleotides: 2. CDR3 sequence (DNA): TGCAGTGCTAGCGGGGGGGAGTACAATGAGCAGTTCTTC. Translated, it gives CSASGGEYNEQFF.

The table lists this clonotype with a few counts. The rearrangement uses TRBV19 and TRBJ1-2; TRBD1 aligns across 9 bases. CDR3 size: 15 residues. Unmatched junction bases numbered 11, after V lost 9 bases and J lost 3 bases. The germline V gene encodes CDR1 LNHDA and CDR2 SQIVND (reference sequence). The CDR3 sequence is CASDWTGEGHYGYTF. In nucleotides, the CDR3 is TGTGCCAGCGACTGGACAGGGGAAGGTCACTATGGCTACACCTTC. The entire variable domain, with the rest obtained from reference TRBV19 and TRBJ1-2, is as follows: DGGITQSPKYLFRKEGQNVTLSCEQNLNHDAMYWYRQDPGQGLRLIYYSQIVNDFQKGDIAEGYSVSREKKESFPLTVTSAQKNPTAFYLCASDWTGEGHYGYTFGSGTRLTVV.

The chain joins TRBV2 to TRBJ2-1, with 8 bases fitting TRBD2. There are 16 residues in the CDR3. J gave up 3 bases and V 3 bases, and 7 bases lay outside the gene matches. Germline lookup yields CDR1 SNHLY and CDR2 FYNNEI. The CDR3 protein is CASSESGGQFYNEQFF. The CDR3, as DNA: TGTGCCAGCAGTGAGTCGGGGGGGCAGTTCTACAATGAGCAGTTCTTC.

Worth noting for this clonotype: A much larger clone differs from this one at a single base, so this may be a read error. The V and J genes are TRBV6-5 and TRBJ2-3; a possible D gene is TRBD2 (6 bases). Trimming left V 5 bases short and J 2 bases short, with 20 bases between. The CDR3 is 17 residues long. Germline CDR1 is MNHEY and CDR2 is SVGAGI. CDR3 DNA sequence: TGTGCCAGCAGTGAGGAGGGTAGTAGCGTTAACACAGATACGCAGTATTTT. Protein product: CASSEEGSSVNTDTQYF.

V usage is TRBV9 and J usage is TRBJ2-1; D remains unclear. V lost 5 bases and J lost 8, with 11 bases in between. In germline, CDR1 is SGDLS, CDR2 YYNGEE. This CDR3 is built from 12 residues. The CDR3 coding sequence is TGTGCCAGCAGTATTCAGAGCTATGAGCAGTTCTTC. It specifies CASSIQSYEQFF.

The rearrangement links TRBV12-3 or TRBV12-4 to TRBJ2-7, with 8 bases aligning to TRBD1. CDR3 length equals 16 residues. Trimming took 3 bases from V and 2 from J; bases not matched to a gene: 9. The CDR3 region has the DNA TGTGCCAGCAGTTTCCCCGGACAGGGTCTCCCCTACGAGCAGTACTTC. Protein product: CASSFPGQGLPYEQYF.

The gene calls are TRBV10-3 and TRBJ1-5; D perhaps matches TRBD1 (5 bases). CDR3 length equals 15 residues. Trimming took off 6 bases at V and 2 bases at J, with 14 bases between the two ends. CDR1 is ENHRY and CDR2 is SYGVKD in the germline V gene. The chain's CDR3 is CAIREEGPGNQPQHF. The CDR3 bases are TGTGCCATCAGGGAGGAGGGGCCGGGCAATCAGCCCCAGCATTTT.

This chain joins TRBV11-2 and TRBJ2-3; 7 nucleotides match TRBD2. Per the germline V gene, CDR1 is SGHAT and CDR2 is FQNNGV. The V gene end was trimmed by 0 bases and the J gene end by 5 bases; junction bases not matched to a gene: 11. CDR3 size: 17 residues. This chain's CDR3 is CASSLEMGWEGQDTQYF. The CDR3 region has the DNA TGTGCCAGCAGCTTAGAAATGGGGTGGGAGGGCCAAGATACGCAGTATTTT.

In its sample, this clonotype was seen a few times. The rearrangement joins TRBV7-9 to TRBJ1-1; D may be TRBD1 (5 bases). V was shortened by 4 bases and J by 5 bases, with 20 bases between the two germline ends. CDR3 length: 16 amino acids. From germline, CDR1 is SEHNR and CDR2 FQNEAQ (reference sequence). CDR3 in DNA: TGTGCCAGCAGCTCCCTCAGGGAGGGTTGGAGGACTGAAGCTTTCTTT. Amino acids: CASSSLREGWRTEAFF. Filled out from reference TRBV7-9 and TRBJ1-1, the complete variable domain reads DTGVSQNPRHKITKRGQNVTFRCDPISEHNRLYWYRQTLGQGPEFLTYFQNEAQLEKSRLLSDRFSAERPKGSFSTLEIQRTEQGDSAMYLCASSSLREGWRTEAFFGQGTRLTVV.

This rearrangement joins TRBV29-1 to TRBJ1-1; D not certain. With 2 bases removed from V and 5 bases from J, the gap between germline ends came to 6 bases. The V gene's germline CDR1 is SQVTM and CDR2 ANQGSEA. CDR3 length equals 11 residues. CDR3 bases: TGCAGCGTTGAACTAGGGACTGAAGCTTTCTTT. As protein: CSVELGTEAFF. Using reference TRBV29-1 and TRBJ1-1 for the parts outside the CDR3, the full variable domain is SAVISQKPSRDICQRGTSLTIQCQVDSQVTMMFWYRQQPGQSLTLIATANQGSEATYESGFVIDKFPISRPNLTFSTLTVSNMSPEDSSIYLCSVELGTEAFFGQGTRLTVV.

This clonotype was recorded a few times. The chain recombines TRBV27 with TRBJ2-7; D gene unclear. The CDR3 extends over 16 amino acids. Per the germline V gene, CDR1 is MNHEY and CDR2 is SMNVEV (reference sequence). V was trimmed by 6 bases and J by 3 bases, leaving 21 bases between them. This CDR3 is CASSHIGSVGYYEQYF. The CDR3 DNA sequence: TGTGCCAGCAGCCATATTGGAAGTGTAGGATACTACGAGCAGTACTTC.